This T cell receptor beta chain derives from a study of T cell responses to AZD1222 COVID-19 vaccine. Study-level findings and limits: Seropositive status at baseline applied to only 5 or 6 AZD1222 recipients.

TCRdb's copy holds only in-frame clones and misses some; the assay was immunoSEQ multiplex PCR. Found here are about 120,000 clones, approximately 85% of them singletons; the top ten hold almost 9.5%. The CDR3 spans 17 residues. Germline V gene sequence: CDR1 KGHDR, CDR2 SFDVKD. Trimming shortened V by 4 bases and J by 6 bases, and 20 bases separated the two germline ends. Comments on this clone: Antigen specificity is unknown.

V gene TRBV24-1 combines with J gene TRBJ2-2; TRBD1 or TRBD2 may be the D gene (5 bases each). The material sequenced was peripheral blood, taken on day 0 of AZD1222 vaccination. The clonotype comes from an adult in good health. CDR3 bases: TGTGCCACCAGTGAACCCGGGGCCCGGACCGTGTCCGGGGAGCTGTTTTTT. It encodes CATSEPGARTVSGELFF.